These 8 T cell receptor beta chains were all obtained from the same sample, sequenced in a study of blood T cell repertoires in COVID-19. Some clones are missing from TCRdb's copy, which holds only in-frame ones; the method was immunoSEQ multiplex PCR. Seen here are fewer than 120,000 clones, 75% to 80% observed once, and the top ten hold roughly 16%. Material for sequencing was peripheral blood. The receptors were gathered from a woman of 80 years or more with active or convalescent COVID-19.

CDR3 amino acids: CASSEGQINSPLHF. Written as DNA, the CDR3 is TGTGCCAGCAGCGAGGGACAGATAAATTCACCCCTCCACTTT. The chain employs TRBV7-2 and TRBJ1-6, with 7 positions matching TRBD1. Trimming cost V 5 bases and J 7 bases; bases outside gene matches: 5. Germline-derived CDR1 and CDR2 are SGHTA and FQGNSA. This CDR3 comprises 14 residues. Complete variable domain (other parts from reference TRBV7-2 and TRBJ1-6): GAGVSQSPSNKVTEKGKDVELRCDPISGHTALYWYRQSLGQGLEFLIYFQGNSAPDKSGLPSDRFSAERTGGSVSTLTIQRTQQEDSAVYLCASSEGQINSPLHFGNGTRLTVT.

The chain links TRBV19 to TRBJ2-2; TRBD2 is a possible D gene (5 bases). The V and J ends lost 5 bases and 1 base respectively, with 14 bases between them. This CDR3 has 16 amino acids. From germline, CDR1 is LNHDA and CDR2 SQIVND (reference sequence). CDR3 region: CASSPLLGRNTGELFF. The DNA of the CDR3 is TGTGCCAGTAGTCCCCTATTAGGGAGGAACACCGGGGAGCTGTTTTTT.

The CDR3 reads CASRSGGPNYGYTF. In DNA form, the CDR3 reads TGTGCCAGCAGGAGCGGCGGCCCCAACTATGGCTACACCTTC. The chain has TRBV28 and TRBJ1-2; D is undetermined. The CDR3 spans 14 residues. Trimming removed 6 bases at V and 2 bases at J, with 13 bases between. Germline V gives CDR1 MDHEN, CDR2 SYDVKM.

The CDR3 coding sequence is TGTGCCAGCAGCCTCTCGGGAGGACTTGGTATGAATGAGCAGTTCTTC. Translating it yields CASSLSGGLGMNEQFF. This chain links TRBV7-3 with TRBJ2-1, with 7 bases matching TRBD2. Trimming took 5 bases from V and 7 from J; bases not matched to a gene: 14. The CDR3 length is 16 residues. Germline CDR1 is SGHTA and CDR2 is FQGTGA.

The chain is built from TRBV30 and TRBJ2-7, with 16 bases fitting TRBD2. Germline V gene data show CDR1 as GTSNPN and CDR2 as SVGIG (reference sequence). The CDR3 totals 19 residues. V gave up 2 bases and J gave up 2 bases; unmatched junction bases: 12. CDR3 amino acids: CAWSHLGGLAGGLPYEQYF. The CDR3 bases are TGTGCCTGGAGTCACCTTGGGGGACTAGCGGGAGGGCTCCCCTACGAGCAGTACTTC.

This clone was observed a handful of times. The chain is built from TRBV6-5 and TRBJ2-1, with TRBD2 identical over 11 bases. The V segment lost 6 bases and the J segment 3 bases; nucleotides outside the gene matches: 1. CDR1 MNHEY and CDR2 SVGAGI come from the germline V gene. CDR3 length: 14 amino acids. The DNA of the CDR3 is TGTGCCAGCAGAACTAGCGGGAGCTACAATGAGCAGTTCTTC. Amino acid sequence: CASRTSGSYNEQFF.

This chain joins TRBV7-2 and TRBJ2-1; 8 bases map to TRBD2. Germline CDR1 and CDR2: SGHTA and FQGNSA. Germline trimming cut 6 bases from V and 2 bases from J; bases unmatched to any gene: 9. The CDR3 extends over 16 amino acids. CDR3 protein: CASSPSAGGPYNEQFF. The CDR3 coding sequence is TGTGCCAGCAGTCCATCGGCGGGAGGTCCCTACAATGAGCAGTTCTTC.

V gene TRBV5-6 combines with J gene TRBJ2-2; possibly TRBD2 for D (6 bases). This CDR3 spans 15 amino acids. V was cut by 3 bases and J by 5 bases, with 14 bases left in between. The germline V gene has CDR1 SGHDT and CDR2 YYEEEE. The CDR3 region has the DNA TGTGCCAGCAGCTGGGCGGGGCAGAGTACCGGGGAGCTGTTTTTT. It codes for CASSWAGQSTGELFF.